Included here is one T cell receptor (beta chain) sequence, with context. Its antigen is currently unknown. The same CDR3 also results from other DNA sequences found in this sample. The record originates from a study of shared clonotypes between healthy human individuals. Study-level information: Three plates each covered CD4 naive and memory; CD8 naive two, CD8 memory one. Study-wide findings and caveats: All-four-donor shared clonotypes had higher generation probabilities than non-shared clonotypes did. Clonotype sharing among donors, it was expected, would be affected by sequencing depth.

This CDR3 region has 14 residues. Germline CDR1 and CDR2: SGHTA and FQGNSA. The trim removed 3 bases at V and 7 bases at J, leaving 8 bases unmatched. Sequenced by immunoSEQ multiplex PCR; TCRdb stores in-frame clones only, minus some. Among more than 2,000,000 clones listed, about 92% were seen once. This TCR was sampled from a man between 18 and 35 years old in good health. V is TRBV7-2 and J is TRBJ2-7; 8 bases fit TRBD2. The sample consisted of naive CD4+ T cells sorted from blood. Subset reported: CD45RA+ positively selected. This chain's CDR3 is CASSLVAGPGEQYF. CDR3 in DNA: TGTGCCAGCAGCTTGGTAGCGGGGCCCGGGGAGCAGTACTTC.